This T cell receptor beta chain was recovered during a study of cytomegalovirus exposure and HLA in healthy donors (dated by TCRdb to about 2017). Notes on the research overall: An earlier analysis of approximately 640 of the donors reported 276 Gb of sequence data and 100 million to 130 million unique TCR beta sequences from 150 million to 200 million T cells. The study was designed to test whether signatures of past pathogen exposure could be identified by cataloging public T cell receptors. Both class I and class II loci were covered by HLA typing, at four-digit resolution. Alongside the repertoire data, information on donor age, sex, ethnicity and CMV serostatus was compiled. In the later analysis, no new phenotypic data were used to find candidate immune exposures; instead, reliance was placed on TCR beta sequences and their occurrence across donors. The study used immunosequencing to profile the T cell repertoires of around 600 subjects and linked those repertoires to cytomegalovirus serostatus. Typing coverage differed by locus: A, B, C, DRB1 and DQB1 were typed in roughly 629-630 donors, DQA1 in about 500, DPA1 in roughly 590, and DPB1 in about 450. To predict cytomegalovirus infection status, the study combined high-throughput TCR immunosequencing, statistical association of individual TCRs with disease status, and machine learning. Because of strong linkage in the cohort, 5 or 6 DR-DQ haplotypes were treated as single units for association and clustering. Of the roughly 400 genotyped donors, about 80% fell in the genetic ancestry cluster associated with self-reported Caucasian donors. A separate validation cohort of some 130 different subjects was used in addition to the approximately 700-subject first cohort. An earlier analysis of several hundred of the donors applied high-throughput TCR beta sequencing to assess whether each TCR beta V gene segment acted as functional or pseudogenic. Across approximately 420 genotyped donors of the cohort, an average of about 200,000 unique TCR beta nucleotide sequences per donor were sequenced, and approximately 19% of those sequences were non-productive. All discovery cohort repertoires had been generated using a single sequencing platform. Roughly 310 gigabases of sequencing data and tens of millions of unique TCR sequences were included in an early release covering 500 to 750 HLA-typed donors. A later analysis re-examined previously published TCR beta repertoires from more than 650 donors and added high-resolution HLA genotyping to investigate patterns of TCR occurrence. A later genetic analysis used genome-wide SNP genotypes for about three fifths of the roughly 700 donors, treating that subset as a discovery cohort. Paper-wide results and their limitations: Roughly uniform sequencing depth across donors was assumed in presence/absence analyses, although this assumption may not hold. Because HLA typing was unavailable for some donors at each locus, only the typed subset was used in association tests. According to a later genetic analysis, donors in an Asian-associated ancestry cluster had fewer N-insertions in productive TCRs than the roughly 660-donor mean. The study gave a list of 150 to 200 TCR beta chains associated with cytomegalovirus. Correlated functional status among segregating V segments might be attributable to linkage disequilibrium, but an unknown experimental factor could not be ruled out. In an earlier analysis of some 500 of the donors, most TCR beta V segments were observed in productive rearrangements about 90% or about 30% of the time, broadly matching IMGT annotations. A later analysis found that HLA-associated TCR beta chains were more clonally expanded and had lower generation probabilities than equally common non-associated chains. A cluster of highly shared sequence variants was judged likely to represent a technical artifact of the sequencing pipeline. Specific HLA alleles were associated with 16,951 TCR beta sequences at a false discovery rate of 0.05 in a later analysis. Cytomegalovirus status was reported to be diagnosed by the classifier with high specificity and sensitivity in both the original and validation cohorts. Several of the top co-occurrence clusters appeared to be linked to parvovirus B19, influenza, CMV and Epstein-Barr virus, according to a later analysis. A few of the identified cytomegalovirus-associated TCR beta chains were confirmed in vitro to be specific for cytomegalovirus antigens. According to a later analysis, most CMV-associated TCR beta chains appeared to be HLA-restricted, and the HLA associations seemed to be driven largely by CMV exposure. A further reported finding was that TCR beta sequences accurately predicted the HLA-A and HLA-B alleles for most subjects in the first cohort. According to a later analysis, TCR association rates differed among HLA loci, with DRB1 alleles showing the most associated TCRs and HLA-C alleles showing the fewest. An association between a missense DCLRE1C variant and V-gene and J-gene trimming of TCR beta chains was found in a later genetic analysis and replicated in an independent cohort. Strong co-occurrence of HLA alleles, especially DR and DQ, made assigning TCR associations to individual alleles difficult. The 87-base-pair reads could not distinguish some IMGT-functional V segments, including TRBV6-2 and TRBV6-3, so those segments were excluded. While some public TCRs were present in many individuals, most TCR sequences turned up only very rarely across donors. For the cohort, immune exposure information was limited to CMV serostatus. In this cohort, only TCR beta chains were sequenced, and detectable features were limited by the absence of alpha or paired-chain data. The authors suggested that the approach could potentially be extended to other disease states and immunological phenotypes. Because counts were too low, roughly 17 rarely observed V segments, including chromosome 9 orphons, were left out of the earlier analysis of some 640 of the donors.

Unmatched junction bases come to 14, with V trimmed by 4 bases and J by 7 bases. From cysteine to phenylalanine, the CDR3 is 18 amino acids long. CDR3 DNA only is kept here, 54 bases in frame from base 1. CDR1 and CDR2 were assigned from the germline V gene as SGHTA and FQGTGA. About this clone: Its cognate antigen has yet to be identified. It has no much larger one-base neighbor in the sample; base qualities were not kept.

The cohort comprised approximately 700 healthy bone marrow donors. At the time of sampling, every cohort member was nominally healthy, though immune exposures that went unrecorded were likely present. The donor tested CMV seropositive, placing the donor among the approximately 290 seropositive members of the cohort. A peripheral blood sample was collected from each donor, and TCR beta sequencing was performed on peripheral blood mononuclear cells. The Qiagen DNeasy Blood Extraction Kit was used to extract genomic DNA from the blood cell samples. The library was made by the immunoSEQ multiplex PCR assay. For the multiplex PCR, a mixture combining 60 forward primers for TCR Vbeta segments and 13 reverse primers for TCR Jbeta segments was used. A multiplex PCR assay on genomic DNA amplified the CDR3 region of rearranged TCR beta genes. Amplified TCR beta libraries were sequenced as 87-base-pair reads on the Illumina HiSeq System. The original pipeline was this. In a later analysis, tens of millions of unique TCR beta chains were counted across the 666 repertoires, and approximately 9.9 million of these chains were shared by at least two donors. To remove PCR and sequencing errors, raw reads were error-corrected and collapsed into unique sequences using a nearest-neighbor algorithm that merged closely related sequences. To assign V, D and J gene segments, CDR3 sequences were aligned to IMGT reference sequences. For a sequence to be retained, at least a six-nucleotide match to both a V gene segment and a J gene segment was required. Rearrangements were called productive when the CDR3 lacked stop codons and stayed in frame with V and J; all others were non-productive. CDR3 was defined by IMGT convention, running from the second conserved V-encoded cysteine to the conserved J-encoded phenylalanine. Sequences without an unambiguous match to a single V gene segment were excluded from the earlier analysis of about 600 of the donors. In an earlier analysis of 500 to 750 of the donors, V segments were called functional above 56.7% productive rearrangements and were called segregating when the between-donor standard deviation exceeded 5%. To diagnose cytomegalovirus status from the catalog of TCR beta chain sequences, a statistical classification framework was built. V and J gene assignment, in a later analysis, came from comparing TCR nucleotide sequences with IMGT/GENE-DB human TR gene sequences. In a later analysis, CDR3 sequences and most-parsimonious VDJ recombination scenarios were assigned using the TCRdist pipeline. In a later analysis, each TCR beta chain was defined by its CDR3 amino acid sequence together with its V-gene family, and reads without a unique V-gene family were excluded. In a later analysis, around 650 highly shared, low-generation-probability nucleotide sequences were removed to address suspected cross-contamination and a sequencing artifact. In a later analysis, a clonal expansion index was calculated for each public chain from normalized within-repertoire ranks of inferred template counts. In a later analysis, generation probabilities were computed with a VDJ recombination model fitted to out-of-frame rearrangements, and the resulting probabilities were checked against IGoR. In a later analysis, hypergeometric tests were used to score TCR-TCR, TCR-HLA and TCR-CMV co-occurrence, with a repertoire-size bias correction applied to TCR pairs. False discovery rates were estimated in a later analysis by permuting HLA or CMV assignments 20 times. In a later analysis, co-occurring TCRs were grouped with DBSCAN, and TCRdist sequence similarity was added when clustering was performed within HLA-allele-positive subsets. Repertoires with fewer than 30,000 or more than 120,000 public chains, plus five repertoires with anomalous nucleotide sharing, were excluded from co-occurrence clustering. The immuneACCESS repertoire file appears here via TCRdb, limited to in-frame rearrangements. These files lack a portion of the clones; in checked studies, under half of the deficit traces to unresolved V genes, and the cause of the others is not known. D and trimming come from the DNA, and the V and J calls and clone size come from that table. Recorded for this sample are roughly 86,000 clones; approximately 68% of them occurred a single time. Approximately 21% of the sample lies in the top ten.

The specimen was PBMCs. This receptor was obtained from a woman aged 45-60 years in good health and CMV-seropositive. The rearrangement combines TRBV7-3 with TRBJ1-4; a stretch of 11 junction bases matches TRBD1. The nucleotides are TGTGCCAGCAGCTGCAGTACCAGGACAGGGGGCTGGATTGAAAAACTGTTTTTT. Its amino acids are CASSCSTRTGGWIEKLFF. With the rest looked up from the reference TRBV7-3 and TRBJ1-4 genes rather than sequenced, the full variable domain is GAGVSQTPSNKVTEKGKYVELRCDPISGHTALYWYRQSLGQGPEFLIYFQGTGAADDSGLPNDRFFAVRPEGSVSTLKIQRTERGDSAVYLCASSCSTRTGGWIEKLFFGSGTQLSVL.